A selection of T cell receptor beta chains follows, all from one sample in a study of CXCR3-negative and CXCR3-positive naive CD8 T cells. TCRdb re-analyzed the 5' RACE reads; it lists each CDR3 protein once, without DNA. The listing contains 130,000 to 150,000 distinct CDR3 sequences. Sequencing used naive CXCR3+ CD8+ T cells from blood. The origin of the receptors is a human donor in good health. Some clones in this sample may be carry-over from other donors' samples. Both conserved end residues are part of each CDR3.

V gene	J gene	CDR3 protein
TRBV10-3	TRBJ2-1	CAISESRAVNEQFF
TRBV30	TRBJ1-1	CAWNPGQGQTEAFF
TRBV12-3/TRBV12-4	TRBJ2-1	CASSSLDRKGTEQFF
TRBV2	TRBJ1-5	CASSEAGDRIWDQPQHF
TRBV28	TRBJ2-7	CASNGRTNYEQYF
TRBV12-3/TRBV12-4	TRBJ2-7	CASSFGGLPYEQYF
TRBV7-6	TRBJ1-6	CASTKGGNSPLHF
TRBV29-1	TRBJ2-7	CSVEDWDGRTYEQYF
TRBV29-1	TRBJ2-1	CSVVWGVSSYNEQFF
TRBV4-1	TRBJ2-5	CASANGGGEETQYF
TRBV7-9	TRBJ2-1	CASSPDAGGTYNEQFF
TRBV29-1	TRBJ2-1	CSVAIRTYNEQFF
TRBV5-1	TRBJ2-1	CASSSGDRGQEQFF
TRBV29-1	TRBJ2-5	CSVEFLLGTGGHQETQYF
TRBV7-9	TRBJ2-3	CASRSPGGTDTQYF
TRBV20-1	TRBJ2-7	CSARDLGEGLYEQYF
TRBV14	TRBJ1-2	CASSQALYGYTF
TRBV7-2	TRBJ1-3	CASSSIPGNTIYF
TRBV27	TRBJ2-7	CASGRLAGYEQYF
TRBV7-9	TRBJ1-1	CASVYRGGTEAFF
TRBV6-5	TRBJ2-7	CASSRLETYEQYF
TRBV7-3	TRBJ2-6	CASSLTVTGDLQSSGANVLTF
TRBV7-9	TRBJ2-7	CASSPPLGELDYEQYF
TRBV20-1	TRBJ1-4	CSAISTGACEPTNEKLFF
TRBV10-2	TRBJ1-4	CASSDPRDATNEKLFF
TRBV6-2/TRBV6-3	TRBJ1-2	CASSYSAVNYGYTF
TRBV7-3	TRBJ1-1	CASSLTSGDRENTEAFF
TRBV5-5	TRBJ2-5	CASSLGSGLGGQETQYF
TRBV20-1	TRBJ2-1	CSAPHVWSYNEQFF
TRBV28	TRBJ1-5	CASKVQHSNQPQHF